Described below is a single T cell receptor beta chain sequence and its context. Its antigen is currently unknown. The repertoire was sequenced with immunoSEQ multiplex PCR; TCRdb's copy has only in-frame clones and lacks some. This sample has under 140,000 clones, with 88% found just once. Germline V gene data show CDR1 as SGHRS and CDR2 as YFSETQ. There are 15 residues in the CDR3. V lost 3 bases to trimming and J lost 1 base; unmatched junction nucleotides: 4. This entry is derived from a study of cytomegalovirus exposure and HLA in healthy donors. In the study overall: Both the 120 or so validation repertoires and the 550 to 750 first-cohort repertoires used the same platform, as reported by a later analysis.

Study outcomes and limitations: Testing in vitro showed a few CMV-associated chains specific for CMV antigens. Subsequent analysis of the 120 or so validation repertoires found a tendency for first-cohort TCR clusters to co-occur.

It was the roughly 110-subject validation cohort, separate from the approximately 680-subject first cohort, to which the donors belonged. Sequenced material: PBMCs. The chain couples TRBV5-1 to TRBJ2-1; TRBD2 aligns across 7 bases. The receptor comes from a woman aged 25 to 39 in good health and CMV-seropositive. The CDR3 sequence: CASSSGLVSYNEQFF. The CDR3 DNA reads TGCGCCAGCAGCTCTGGACTAGTTTCCTACAATGAGCAGTTCTTC.